Sequencing of this T cell receptor beta chain was carried out in a study of neurological immune-mediated disorders. Study in general: Disease course was recorded as relapsing-remitting for approximately 31 and secondary progressive for about 8.5% of the roughly 35 multiple sclerosis patients.

The study, taken as a whole, reports: For the multiple sclerosis repertoire cluster, an association with any clinical or MRI feature was absent. Among expanded clones, no CDR3 amino acid sequences were shared across subjects, a pattern suggesting private repertoires in all groups.

At least ten counts were recorded for this clonotype. Its antigen is as yet unknown. There were 1 million CD4+ or CD8+ T cells used in the sorted libraries. Using its own MiXCR run on the 5' RACE reads, TCRdb lists one record per CDR3 protein. The data show around 55,000 distinct CDR3 sequences, with just under 4% seen just once and roughly 2% held by the top ten. Germline V gene lookup returns CDR1 MGHRA and CDR2 YSYEKL. This CDR3 region has 18 residues. With V trimmed by 3 bases and J by 4 bases, 15 bases remained unmatched. The clonotype comes from a woman in her forties with multiple sclerosis. The source material was CD4+ T cells from blood. V is TRBV4-1 and J is TRBJ1-1; 9 bases are a match to TRBD1. CDR3 sequence reads: CASSQVTGGKVRGTEAFF. The CDR3 DNA is TGCGCCAGCAGCCAGGTGACAGGGGGGAAAGTTAGGGGCACTGAAGCTTTCTTT.